This TCR beta chain is from a study of blood T cell repertoires in COVID-19. Study details: T cells, B-cell-depleted T cells, or PBMCs supplied cDNA or gDNA.

V lost 1 base and J lost 3, with 6 bases in between. Germline V gene data show CDR1 as LNHDA and CDR2 as SQIVND (reference sequence). This CDR3 is 13 amino acids long. Measured with immunoSEQ multiplex PCR; TCRdb has only the in-frame clones, and not every one. This table has 200,000 to 250,000 clones, about 89% appearing once. This sequence joins TRBV19 and TRBJ1-2; D not resolved. The TCR originated in a man aged 55 to 70 who had recovered from COVID-19. The specimen sequenced was peripheral blood. The CDR3 region is CASSIGSDYGYTF. The CDR3 nucleotides read TGTGCCAGTAGTATAGGGTCGGACTATGGCTACACCTTC.